This entry lists 24 T cell receptor beta chains sequenced from one sample in a study of T cells after yellow fever vaccination. TCRdb fed the 5' RACE reads into MiXCR, producing one record per CDR3 protein. The sample lists 100,000 to 150,000 distinct CDR3 sequences; roughly 8.2% were seen once. This sample comprised CD8+ T cells sorted from PBMCs, obtained on the day of the yellow fever booster vaccination. These receptors originate from a man aged 18 to 35 who received the YFV17D yellow fever vaccine.

In DNA, the CDR3 is TGTGCCAGCAGTTCAGCAGGTTACAATCAGCCCCAGCATTTT. It specifies CASSSAGYNQPQHF. The V call is TRBV6-2 or TRBV6-3, the J call TRBJ1-5; D gene uncertain. This CDR3 has 14 amino acids. From germline, CDR1 is MNHEY and CDR2 SVGEGT. The V end was cut by 4 bases, the J end by 3 bases, with 10 bases between.

The chain links TRBV4-3 to TRBJ1-2; D is unclear. The V and J ends lost 0 bases and 6 bases respectively, with 26 bases between them. The CDR3 extends over 19 amino acids. Germline-derived CDR1 and CDR2 are LGHNA and YSLEER. The DNA for the CDR3 is TGCGCCAGCAGCCAAGATACTGAAACCGGGTCAGCCGATGTGGATGGCTACACCTTC. Encoded protein: CASSQDTETGSADVDGYTF.

This clonotype appeared many times. This chain joins TRBV6-5 and TRBJ1-2; 7 bases line up with TRBD1. This CDR3 has 15 amino acids. The V gene end was trimmed by 0 bases and the J gene end by 2 bases; junction bases not matched to a gene: 3. CDR1 MNHEY and CDR2 SVGAGI come from the germline V gene. In DNA, the CDR3 is TGTGCCAGCAGTTACTCGACAGGGACGAACTATGGCTACACCTTC. Protein sequence: CASSYSTGTNYGYTF.

The rearrangement links TRBV27 to TRBJ1-1; D remains ambiguous. V was trimmed by 0 bases and J by 2 bases, leaving 10 bases between them. In germline, CDR1 is MNHEY, CDR2 SMNVEV (reference sequence). The CDR3 length is 15 residues. CDR3 DNA sequence: TGTGCCAGCAGTTTATCGGGGTTGGGAAACACTGAAGCTTTCTTT. Amino acids: CASSLSGLGNTEAFF.

This clonotype showed up just a few times. V is TRBV25-1 and J is TRBJ1-1; 8 bases are shared with TRBD1. The CDR3 is 14 amino acids. Trimming at V came to 4 bases and at J to 0 bases, leaving 1 base not matched to a gene. Looked up from germline, CDR1 is MGHDK and CDR2 is SYGVNS. The CDR3 protein is CASSATGVNTEAFF. CDR3 in DNA: TGTGCCAGCAGTGCGACAGGGGTGAACACTGAAGCTTTCTTT.

This clonotype came up a few times. The rearrangement links TRBV2 to TRBJ1-3; D perhaps matches TRBD1 (5 bases). The CDR3 runs to 15 residues. Trimming took 6 bases from V and 4 from J, leaving 16 bases between them. Germline CDR1 SNHLY, CDR2 FYNNEI. The CDR3 DNA reads as TGTGCCAGCAGGACTTGGGGGGTTGTAGGAAACACCATATATTTT. The encoded protein is CASRTWGVVGNTIYF.

This clonotype has ten or more counts. V usage is TRBV7-9 and J usage is TRBJ2-4, with D possibly called TRBD1 or TRBD2 (6 bases each). Per the germline V gene, CDR1 is SEHNR and CDR2 is FQNEAQ (reference sequence). V was clipped by 5 bases and J by 0 bases, with 20 bases between them. This CDR3 spans 18 amino acids. As DNA, the CDR3 is TGTGCCAGCAGCCCCCCGGAGGGGGACACCCTAGCCAAAAACATTCAGTACTTC. Amino acids: CASSPPEGDTLAKNIQYF.

The V call is TRBV9, the J call TRBJ2-1, with no clear D. The CDR3 sequence is 12 residues long. Trimming shortened V by 0 bases and J by 8 bases, and 6 bases separated the two germline ends. Per the germline V gene, CDR1 is SGDLS and CDR2 is YYNGEE. CDR3 DNA sequence: TGTGCCAGCAGCGTAGTACAGCATGAGCAGTTCTTC. Encoded protein: CASSVVQHEQFF.

V and J are TRBV29-1 and TRBJ1-2, with 9 bases identical to TRBD1. Germline loops: CDR1 SQVTM, CDR2 ANQGSEA. This CDR3 is 13 amino acids long. Trimming at V came to 4 bases and at J to 5 bases, leaving 5 bases not matched to a gene. The CDR3 sequence: CSVGQGEVYGYTF. Written as DNA, the CDR3 is TGCAGCGTTGGACAGGGGGAAGTATATGGCTACACCTTC.

The chain recombines TRBV4-3 with TRBJ2-1; 10 nucleotides match TRBD1. Looked up from germline, CDR1 is LGHNA and CDR2 is YSLEER. The ends lost 3 bases at V and 6 bases at J; junction bases unmatched: 5. There are 15 residues in the CDR3. The CDR3 protein is CASSQGTGVGNEQFF. In DNA form, the CDR3 reads TGCGCCAGCAGCCAGGGGACAGGGGTGGGCAATGAGCAGTTCTTC.

This clonotype has more than one count but fewer than ten. The V gene is TRBV9, the J gene TRBJ2-2, with 7 bases aligning to TRBD1. CDR3 length: 15 amino acids. The V gene end was trimmed by 0 bases and the J gene end by 1 base; junction bases not matched to a gene: 0. CDR1 and CDR2 from the germline V gene are SGDLS and YYNGEE. The chain's CDR3 is CASSVGTGNTGELFF. The DNA of the CDR3 is TGTGCCAGCAGCGTAGGGACAGGGAACACCGGGGAGCTGTTTTTT.

The J gene is TRBJ2-2, the V gene TRBV6-2 or TRBV6-3, with 7 positions matching TRBD2. The ends lost 7 bases at V and 7 bases at J; junction bases unmatched: 12. CDR1 is MNHEY, CDR2 SVGEGT, per germline. The CDR3 is made up of 15 amino acids. CDR3 loop: CASTPPGGRVGELFF. CDR3 nucleotides: TGTGCCAGCACCCCGCCGGGGGGAAGGGTCGGGGAGCTGTTTTTT.

The V gene is TRBV7-3, the J gene TRBJ2-1, with 8 bases lining up with TRBD2. V lost 5 bases, J lost 8 bases, and 11 bases stayed unmatched. Germline values: CDR1 SGHTA, CDR2 FQGTGA. The CDR3 has 15 residues. CDR3 residues: CASSLAGGPFYEQFF. CDR3 DNA sequence: TGTGCCAGCAGCCTCGCGGGGGGCCCCTTTTATGAGCAGTTCTTC.

The chain carries TRBV7-9 and TRBJ2-2; D is uncertain. The CDR3 extends over 15 amino acids. CDR1 is SEHNR and CDR2 is FQNEAQ in the germline V gene (reference sequence). V was cut by 7 bases and J by 0 bases, with 12 bases left in between. DNA of the CDR3: TGTGCCAGCATCTCCCTTCGTACGAACACCGGGGAGCTGTTTTTT. Protein: CASISLRTNTGELFF.

This clonotype was picked up a small number of times. The gene calls are TRBV12-3 or TRBV12-4 and TRBJ1-2, with unresolved D. The CDR3 runs to 14 residues. Between the trimmed V and J ends, which lost 3 bases and 5 bases, there was a span of 13 bases. The CDR3 protein is CASSLGEFGYGYTF. The CDR3 DNA reads as TGTGCCAGCAGTTTGGGCGAGTTTGGGTATGGCTACACCTTC.

This chain uses TRBV5-1 with TRBJ1-4, with D perhaps TRBD1 (5 bases). V was shortened by 4 bases and J by 6 bases, with 13 bases between the two germline ends. There are 14 residues in the CDR3. Germline CDR1 and CDR2: SGHRS and YFSETQ. In DNA form, the CDR3 reads TGCGCCAGCAGCGGGGCAGGAGAGTATGAAAAACTGTTTTTT. Its protein product is CASSGAGEYEKLFF. The full variable domain, in which reference TRBV5-1 and TRBJ1-4 provide the parts outside the CDR3, is KAGVTQTPRYLIKTRGQQVTLSCSPISGHRSVSWYQQTPGQGLQFLFEYFSETQRNKGNFPGRFSGRQFSNSRSEMNVSTLELGDSALYLCASSGAGEYEKLFFGSGTQLSVL.

The chain uses TRBV9 and TRBJ2-1, with D possibly called TRBD1 or TRBD2 (5 bases each). The ends were cut back, 3 bases at V and 5 bases at J, with 15 bases in the middle. Per germline, CDR1 SGDLS and CDR2 YYNGEE. CDR3 size: 15 residues. CDR3: CASSGGVQINNEQFF. The CDR3 DNA is TGTGCCAGCAGCGGAGGGGTCCAGATAAACAATGAGCAGTTCTTC.

In this sample, this clonotype turned up many times. This sequence joins TRBV24-1 and TRBJ2-1, with 9 bases matching TRBD1. The V gene's germline CDR1 is KGHDR and CDR2 SFDVKD. This CDR3 comprises 13 residues. Trimming at V came to 5 bases and at J to 12 bases, leaving 7 bases not matched to a gene. The CDR3 loop reads CATSAMGQGAQFF. Here the CDR3 DNA reads TGTGCCACCAGTGCCATGGGACAGGGTGCGCAGTTCTTC.

The rearrangement joins TRBV6-6 to TRBJ1-1; D gene ambiguous. Per the germline V gene, CDR1 is MNHNY and CDR2 is SVGAGI (reference sequence). CDR3 length: 14 amino acids. V dropped 7 bases and J dropped 4 bases, with 16 bases sitting between them. CDR3 amino acids: CASTPPLYSTEAFF. CDR3 in DNA: TGTGCCAGCACTCCACCTTTATATTCCACTGAAGCTTTCTTT.

This clonotype was seen a handful of times. V and J are TRBV4-1 and TRBJ2-3; D ambiguous. CDR1 is MGHRA and CDR2 is YSYEKL in the germline V gene. This CDR3 comprises 17 residues. Trimming pared 0 bases from V and 2 bases from J, leaving 15 bases between. CDR3 region: CASSQDLAFPSTDTQYF. CDR3 coding DNA: TGCGCCAGCAGCCAAGATCTGGCATTTCCCTCCACAGATACGCAGTATTTT.

There are many counts of this clonotype. V and J are TRBV4-2 and TRBJ2-1; 7 nucleotides agree with TRBD2. The V and J ends lost 0 bases and 9 bases, in that order; junction bases with no gene match: 8. The V gene's germline CDR1 is LGHNA and CDR2 YNFKEQ. The CDR3 loop spans 15 amino acids. CDR3 protein: CASSQDGAGATEQFF. DNA of the CDR3: TGTGCCAGCAGCCAAGATGGGGCGGGAGCTACTGAGCAGTTCTTC.

This clonotype appeared many times. The chain has TRBV11-1 and TRBJ2-5; no definite D call. Germline assignment: CDR1 SGHAT and CDR2 FQDESV (reference sequence). Trimming took off 3 bases at V and 2 bases at J, with 10 bases between the two ends. The CDR3 runs 14 residues. Here the CDR3 reads CASSLGVSQETQYF. CDR3 in DNA: TGTGCCAGCAGCTTGGGTGTCAGTCAAGAGACCCAGTACTTC.

This clonotype has a handful of counts. The chain links TRBV7-6 to TRBJ2-3; the D is unclear. The V end was cut by 3 bases, the J end by 0 bases, with 13 bases between. Germline V lookup: CDR1 SGHVS, CDR2 FNYEAQ. This CDR3 is 16 amino acids long. CDR3 protein: CASSLALPLSTDTQYF. CDR3 in DNA: TGTGCCAGCAGCTTGGCGCTGCCCCTTAGCACAGATACGCAGTATTTT.

The V call is TRBV5-1, the J call TRBJ2-6; TRBD1 might be the D (5 bases). V was clipped by 4 bases and J by 2 bases, with 19 bases between them. The CDR3 spans 18 residues. The V gene's germline CDR1 is SGHRS and CDR2 YFSETQ. CDR3 residues: CASSPDTGHLAGANVLTF. In DNA, the CDR3 is TGCGCCAGCAGCCCCGACACCGGACACTTAGCTGGGGCCAACGTCCTGACTTTC.